This T cell receptor beta chain was recorded in a study of glioma-infiltrating T cells after dendritic cell vaccination. The count of this clone is one. The assay was immunoSEQ multiplex PCR, and TCRdb's table has in-frame clones only and misses some. The sample consists of approximately 84,000 clones, 80% to 90% of them appearing once. Between the trimmed V and J ends, which lost 5 bases and 0 bases, there was a span of 16 bases. The germline gives CDR1 SGHVS, CDR2 FQNEAQ. This CDR3 is built from 17 residues. This sequence was found in a human donor with glioblastoma. The starting material was blood, obtained before dendritic cell vaccination. This chain joins TRBV7-8 and TRBJ1-4, with D perhaps matching TRBD1 (5 bases). The CDR3 sequence is CASSPWGTGATNEKLFF. The CDR3 nucleotides are TGTGCCAGCAGCCCTTGGGGCACTGGGGCAACTAATGAAAAACTGTTTTTT.